Presented here are 18 T cell receptor beta chains from one specimen sequenced in a study of T cell responses to AZD1222 COVID-19 vaccine. Here immunoSEQ multiplex PCR was the method, and the copy in TCRdb shows in-frame clones only, minus some. Among roughly 98,000 clones listed, 65% to 85% were seen once. Sequences were derived from peripheral blood, sampled 28 days after the second AZD1222 dose. All receptors come from an adult who received the AZD1222 COVID-19 vaccine.

V is TRBV18 and J is TRBJ1-3; unclear D gene. The CDR3 is 15 residues long. V was trimmed by 4 bases and J by 3 bases, leaving 13 bases between them. The germline gives CDR1 KGHSH, CDR2 LQKENI. The CDR3 loop is CASSQVRTLGNTIYF. As DNA, the CDR3 is TGTGCCAGCTCACAGGTGCGAACTCTTGGAAACACCATATATTTT.

This clone was counted only a few times. V usage is TRBV13 and J usage is TRBJ1-1; TRBD1 aligns across 9 bases. Germline-derived CDR1 and CDR2 are PRHDT and FYEKMQ (reference sequence). This CDR3 has 16 residues. J was trimmed by 6 bases and V by 2 bases; bases with no gene match: 10. For the CDR3, the DNA is TGTGCCAGCAGCTTACCGGGGGGGACAGGGTTCTCTGAAGCTTTCTTT. This codes for CASSLPGGTGFSEAFF.

This clone was found a few times. At one boundary the junction diverges from the germline segment, which might be a read error. The rearrangement joins TRBV18 to TRBJ1-2, with 7 positions matching TRBD1. This CDR3 is built from 15 residues. Germline V gives CDR1 KGHSH, CDR2 LQKENI. The DNA for the CDR3 is TGTGCCAGCTCACCCGGGACAGACCCTAAGTATGGCTACACCTTC. Residues: CASSPGTDPKYGYTF.

This clone was detected only a few times. V usage is TRBV18 and J usage is TRBJ2-2; 12 bases map to TRBD1. In germline, CDR1 is KGHSH, CDR2 LQKENI. The CDR3 contains 15 residues. V was clipped by 3 bases and J by 7 bases; unmatched bases: 3. The CDR3 coding sequence is TGTGCCAGCTCACCGGGACAGGGGGCTGTCGGGGAGCTGTTTTTT. Residues: CASSPGQGAVGELFF.

This clone showed up just once. This CDR3 is CASSLGTGMPYEQYF. The CDR3 nucleotides read TGTGCCAGCAGCCTTGGGACAGGGATGCCCTACGAGCAGTACTTC. The chain combines TRBV3-1 (or the pseudogene TRBV3-2) with TRBJ2-7; 9 bases line up with TRBD1. CDR1 and CDR2 from the germline V gene are LGHDT and YNNKEL (reference sequence). V was pared by 4 bases and J by 2 bases, with 6 bases of the junction left unmatched. The CDR3 covers 15 residues.

V and J are TRBV11-2 and TRBJ1-5; 8 bases agree with TRBD1. V lost 4 bases to trimming and J lost 6 bases; unmatched junction nucleotides: 8. CDR1 SGHAT and CDR2 FQNNGV come from the germline V gene. This CDR3 spans 15 amino acids. CDR3 nucleotides: TGTGCCAGCAGCTCCAGCCAGGGGGCCGGTCAGCCCCAGCATTTT. Its translation is CASSSSQGAGQPQHF.

The chain uses TRBV7-7 and TRBJ1-1; weak D call: TRBD1 (6 bases). Germline CDR1 reads SSHAT; CDR2 reads FNYEAQ (reference sequence). Trimming removed 5 bases from V and 3 bases from J, with 16 bases in between. The CDR3 consists of 15 residues. The chain's CDR3 is CASSRIGEGDTEAFF. CDR3 DNA: TGTGCCAGCAGCCGAATCGGTGAGGGGGACACTGAAGCTTTCTTT.

The rearrangement joins TRBV18 to TRBJ1-2; D is unresolved. The V gene lost 3 bases and the J gene lost 4 bases, with 9 bases spanning the gap. The CDR3 is made up of 13 amino acids. Germline V gene sequence: CDR1 KGHSH, CDR2 LQKENI. The chain's CDR3 is CASSPGDGYGYTF. The CDR3 region has the DNA TGTGCCAGCTCACCTGGGGATGGCTATGGCTACACCTTC.

J is TRBJ1-1 and V is TRBV12-3 or TRBV12-4; the match to TRBD1 covers 7 bases. This CDR3 region has 11 residues. Trimming removed 5 bases from V and 8 bases from J; junction bases left unmatched: 2. The CDR3 region is CASSTGAEAFF. The CDR3 nucleotides are TGTGCCAGCAGTACAGGGGCAGAAGCTTTCTTT.

The V gene is TRBV19, the J gene TRBJ2-5; 8 nucleotides agree with TRBD2. V trimming: 6 bases; J trimming: 5 bases; junction bases outside the gene matches: 17. CDR1 and CDR2 (germline): LNHDA, SQIVND (reference sequence). The CDR3 covers 17 residues. CDR3 nucleotide sequence: TGTGCCAGTAGCAAAAGCGGGGGCCTACACGGTGGGGAGACCCAGTACTTC. Translating it yields CASSKSGGLHGGETQYF.

V and J are TRBV3-1 (or the pseudogene TRBV3-2) and TRBJ2-3; D call uncertain. Germline CDR1 LGHDT, CDR2 YNNKEL (reference sequence). V gave up 10 bases and J gave up 4 bases, with 18 bases separating them. The CDR3 has 14 residues. DNA for the CDR3: TGTGCCACCCAGCCGGCGGTTCTGGCAGATACGCAGTATTTT. This codes for CATQPAVLADTQYF.

V is TRBV5-1 and J is TRBJ2-1, with D tentatively TRBD1 (6 bases). V was cut by 4 bases and J by 4 bases, with 12 bases left in between. This CDR3 spans 14 amino acids. CDR1 is SGHRS, CDR2 YFSETQ, per germline. This chain's CDR3 is CASSKDSSYNEQFF. The CDR3 DNA reads as TGCGCCAGCAGCAAGGACAGCTCATACAATGAGCAGTTCTTC.

The chain employs TRBV7-2 and TRBJ1-1; 10 bases agree with TRBD1. The CDR3 is 15 residues long. The trim removed 5 bases at V and 12 bases at J, leaving 15 bases unmatched. Per the germline V gene, CDR1 is SGHTA and CDR2 is FQGNSA. CDR3 coding DNA: TGTGCCAGCAGCCCCATAGGACAGGGGGGAATGATCACTTTCTTT. Amino acid sequence: CASSPIGQGGMITFF. The variable domain in full, completed from reference TRBV7-2 and TRBJ1-1, reads GAGVSQSPSNKVTEKGKDVELRCDPISGHTALYWYRQSLGQGLEFLIYFQGNSAPDKSGLPSDRFSAERTGGSVSTLTIQRTQQEDSAVYLCASSPIGQGGMITFFGQGTRLTVV.

This clone was detected a few times. The chain joins TRBV30 to TRBJ2-1; possibly TRBD2 for D (5 bases). The CDR3 is 15 residues long. Germline-derived CDR1 and CDR2 are GTSNPN and SVGIG (reference sequence). V shed 4 bases and J shed 0 bases, with 13 bases lying between them. The CDR3 is CAWIPSGSSYNEQFF. The CDR3 DNA reads as TGTGCCTGGATTCCAAGCGGCAGCTCCTACAATGAGCAGTTCTTC.

The chain is built from TRBV21-1 and TRBJ1-2; the table's D call, TRBD1, has no DNA check behind it. TRBV21-1 is annotated as a pseudogene. The CDR3 is made up of 12 amino acids. The CDR3 loop reads CASTDSSYGYTF. The CDR3, as DNA: TGTGCCAGCACGGACAGCAGCTATGGCTACACCTTC.

The chain couples TRBV5-6 to TRBJ1-2; the D gene is possibly TRBD1 (5 bases). The CDR3 covers 13 residues. V was cut by 4 bases and J by 4 bases, with 11 bases left in between. Germline-derived CDR1 and CDR2 are SGHDT and YYEEEE. As DNA, the CDR3 is TGTGCCAGCAGCGTCCCCGGGACCTATGGCTACACCTTC. Its translation is CASSVPGTYGYTF.

This chain joins TRBV2 and TRBJ1-1; no reliable D call. Trimming removed 9 bases at V and 7 bases at J, with 18 bases between. CDR1 is SNHLY and CDR2 is FYNNEI in the germline V gene. This CDR3 contains 13 residues. CDR3 in DNA: TGTGCCAGTGGCCGGGAGGCGCGGGGTGAAGCTTTCTTT. This encodes CASGREARGEAFF.

The CDR3 nucleotides are TGTGCCAGCAGTTTCGAGGGCGGGTACTCACAAGAGACCCAGTACTTC. Translated: CASSFEGGYSQETQYF. This rearrangement joins TRBV27 to TRBJ2-5; TRBD2 might be the D (5 bases). Trimming took 3 bases from V and 2 from J, leaving 16 bases between them. The germline V gene has CDR1 MNHEY and CDR2 SMNVEV (reference sequence). The CDR3 extends over 16 amino acids.